This T cell receptor (beta chain) was recorded in a study of cytomegalovirus exposure and HLA in healthy donors. In the PCR, 60 Vbeta and 13 Jbeta primers were used. Clones were sequenced by immunoSEQ multiplex PCR, and TCRdb holds only the in-frame ones, with some missing. The table includes some 140,000 clones, roughly 77% detected once. A word on this clone: Its matching antigen is unknown.

Study findings and constraints: Some V segments, TRBV6-2 and TRBV6-3 among them, were indistinguishable and were therefore excluded. Researchers reported in a later analysis that a missense DCLRE1C variant was tied to TCR beta V- and J-gene trimming. Information on immune exposure was restricted to one variable (CMV serostatus).

CDR3 length equals 16 residues. Deletions cut 3 bases from V and 0 bases from J, with 12 bases between. Germline CDR1 and CDR2: MDHEN and SYDVKM. The sequence was obtained from a female donor in good health and CMV-seronegative. Sequenced material: PBMCs. J is TRBJ2-1 and V is TRBV28, with a possible D match to TRBD2 (5 bases). The CDR3 bases are TGTGCCAGCAGTTTCCGGACTTTCAGCTCCTACAATGAGCAGTTCTTC. Protein: CASSFRTFSSYNEQFF.